This TCR beta chain was recorded in a study of blood T cell repertoires in COVID-19. Study as a whole: Acute-phase and convalescent COVID-19 samples originated in the United States, Italy and Spain.

This CDR3 has 15 residues. The V gene's germline CDR1 is SNHLY and CDR2 FYNNEI. V lost 8 bases to trimming and J lost 4 bases, with 20 bases between them. Clones were sequenced by immunoSEQ multiplex PCR, and TCRdb holds only the in-frame ones, with some missing. The sample carries about 110,000 clones, approximately 80% recorded once. Sequencing was carried out using peripheral blood. V usage is TRBV2 and J usage is TRBJ1-1; D is possibly TRBD1 (6 bases). The receptor's source is a woman aged 50 to 60 with acute or convalescent COVID-19. CDR3 sequence reads: CASSRQGTAATEAFF. For the CDR3, the DNA is TGTGCCAGCTCACGCCAGGGGACGGCGGCCACTGAAGCTTTCTTT.